Shown below are 16 T cell receptor beta chains from a single sample sequenced in a study of blood T cell repertoires in COVID-19. The data were produced by immunoSEQ multiplex PCR, yet TCRdb's version contains in-frame clones alone and is incomplete. In the table there are more than 250,000 clones, around nine tenths of which are singletons. The sequenced material came from peripheral blood. Every receptor here comes from a man aged 50 to 59 with active or convalescent COVID-19.

The chain carries TRBV19 and TRBJ2-7; TRBD1 matches at 7 bases. CDR3 length equals 14 residues. CDR1 and CDR2 (germline): LNHDA, SQIVND (reference sequence). V lost 4 bases to trimming and J lost 2 bases; unmatched junction nucleotides: 5. The chain's CDR3 is CASSNRGETYEQYF. The CDR3 nucleotides read TGTGCCAGTAGTAACAGGGGAGAGACCTACGAGCAGTACTTC.

The J gene is TRBJ1-4, the V gene TRBV7-2; weak D call: TRBD1 (6 bases). CDR1 and CDR2 (germline): SGHTA, FQGNSA. This CDR3 is built from 15 residues. V lost 5 bases to trimming and J lost 6 bases, with 16 bases between them. This chain's CDR3 is CASSRTGTWDEKLFF. DNA of the CDR3: TGTGCCAGCAGCCGCACCGGGACATGGGATGAAAAACTGTTTTTT. The full variable domain, completed using reference TRBV7-2 and TRBJ1-4, is GAGVSQSPSNKVTEKGKDVELRCDPISGHTALYWYRQSLGQGLEFLIYFQGNSAPDKSGLPSDRFSAERTGGSVSTLTIQRTQQEDSAVYLCASSRTGTWDEKLFFGSGTQLSVL.

The genes are TRBV5-6 and TRBJ1-2, with 10 bases lining up with TRBD1. With V trimmed by 4 bases and J by 7 bases, 13 bases remained unmatched. The CDR3 has 16 amino acids. In germline, CDR1 is SGHDT, CDR2 YYEEEE. The CDR3 nucleotides read TGTGCCAGCAGCCAAACATGGACAGGGGGAGGCGGTGGCTACACCTTC. Its protein product is CASSQTWTGGGGGYTF.

The gene calls are TRBV5-5 and TRBJ1-1; 7 bases align to TRBD1. Germline CDR1 reads SGHKS; CDR2 reads YYEKEE (reference sequence). Trimming took 0 bases from V and 8 from J; bases not matched to a gene: 4. This CDR3 spans 13 amino acids. CDR3 sequence reads: CASSLAGDSEAFF. CDR3 coding DNA: TGTGCCAGCAGCTTGGCCGGGGACAGCGAAGCTTTCTTT.

V and J are TRBV7-3 and TRBJ2-1; a possible D gene is TRBD2 (6 bases). There are 14 residues in the CDR3. Trimming took 2 bases from V and 5 from J, leaving 10 bases between them. Germline CDR1 and CDR2: SGHTA and FQGTGA. CDR3 bases: TGTGCCAGCAGCTTATGGCGGGGAGACAATGAGCAGTTCTTC. It yields the protein CASSLWRGDNEQFF.

The chain combines TRBV7-3 with TRBJ2-1; 8 bases agree with TRBD1. Trimming removed 4 bases from V and 4 bases from J; junction bases left unmatched: 12. CDR1 and CDR2 from the germline V gene are SGHTA and FQGTGA. The CDR3 has 17 residues. In DNA, the CDR3 is TGTGCCAGCAGCTCCGGTCACGGGACAGGCAAATACAATGAGCAGTTCTTC. It encodes CASSSGHGTGKYNEQFF.

The rearrangement links TRBV23-1 to TRBJ1-2; TRBD1 matches 9 bases. TRBV23-1 is reported as an ORF; its role is uncertain. Trimming removed 7 bases from V and 5 bases from J; junction bases left unmatched: 8. This CDR3 comprises 14 residues. CDR3 residues: CASNPGTGFYGYTF. In nucleotides, the CDR3 is TGCGCCAGCAACCCCGGGACAGGGTTTTATGGCTACACCTTC.

The chain is built from TRBV5-1 and TRBJ2-1, with 12 bases identical to TRBD2. CDR1 SGHRS and CDR2 YFSETQ come from the germline V gene. CDR3 length: 16 amino acids. V shed 1 base, J shed 2 bases, and the junction held 1 base outside the gene matches. As DNA, the CDR3 is TGCGCCAGCAGCTTGCTAGCGGGAGGGGCCTACAATGAGCAGTTCTTC. Residues: CASSLLAGGAYNEQFF.

The V and J genes are TRBV19 and TRBJ1-1; D is undetermined. The CDR3 has 12 amino acids. V lost 5 bases and J 6 bases, leaving 10 bases between the germline ends. Germline CDR1 is LNHDA and CDR2 is SQIVND (reference sequence). For the CDR3, the DNA is TGTGCCAGTAGTCGGGAAGGCTCTGAAGCTTTCTTT. It is translated as CASSREGSEAFF.

The chain links TRBV2 to TRBJ1-3, with D maybe TRBD1 (5 bases). The CDR3 consists of 13 residues. Germline lookup yields CDR1 SNHLY and CDR2 FYNNEI. Deletions cut 8 bases from V and 7 bases from J, with 15 bases between. As DNA, the CDR3 is TGTGCCAGCGCGAACGCTGGGGCGAACACCATATATTTT. Translating it yields CASANAGANTIYF.

V and J are TRBV18 and TRBJ1-1; possibly TRBD1 for D (5 bases). CDR1 is KGHSH, CDR2 LQKENI, per germline. This CDR3 has 15 amino acids. V was shortened by 1 base and J by 3 bases, with 12 bases between the two germline ends. DNA for the CDR3: TGTGCCAGCTCACCACAGGGGCAATTCCACACTGAAGCTTTCTTT. Protein product: CASSPQGQFHTEAFF.

Only one count was recorded for this clone. The chain employs TRBV18 and TRBJ1-6; D not certain. In germline, CDR1 is KGHSH, CDR2 LQKENI. This CDR3 spans 16 amino acids. V was pared by 0 bases and J by 5 bases, with 11 bases between. The CDR3 sequence is CASSPPSTANNSPLHF. In DNA, the CDR3 is TGTGCCAGCTCACCACCGAGTACAGCTAATAATTCACCCCTCCACTTT.

This sequence joins TRBV25-1 and TRBJ2-7; 8 positions match TRBD2. CDR1 MGHDK and CDR2 SYGVNS come from the germline V gene. V gave up 7 bases and J gave up 7 bases; unmatched junction bases: 12. This CDR3 has 14 amino acids. CDR3 sequence (DNA): TGTGCCAGCATGGTTAGCGGGGACCCCAGTGAGCAGTACTTC. Residues: CASMVSGDPSEQYF.

The J gene is TRBJ2-7, the V gene TRBV2, with a weak D call TRBD1 (6 bases). CDR1 and CDR2 from the germline V gene are SNHLY and FYNNEI. With 4 bases removed from V and 4 bases from J, the gap between germline ends came to 14 bases. The CDR3 runs 14 residues. Here the CDR3 DNA reads TGTGCCAGCAGTGTACTACAGGGCAATTACGAGCAGTACTTC. Its protein is CASSVLQGNYEQYF.

This clone was observed a few times. The CDR3 bases are TGTGCCAGCAGTGAAATGGGGGGGGATGATCTTTCCTACGAGCAGTACTTC. As protein: CASSEMGGDDLSYEQYF. The chain joins TRBV2 to TRBJ2-7, with 7 bases lining up with TRBD2. The CDR3 runs 17 residues. Trimming took 2 bases from V and 1 from J; bases not matched to a gene: 11. Germline V gene lookup returns CDR1 SNHLY and CDR2 FYNNEI.

The chain employs TRBV7-2 and TRBJ2-3; 7 bases align to TRBD2. The CDR3 has 15 residues. Germline CDR1 is SGHTA and CDR2 is FQGNSA. V was pared by 2 bases and J by 1 base, with 3 bases of the junction left unmatched. This chain's CDR3 is CASSLQAGRTDTQYF. DNA for the CDR3: TGTGCCAGCAGCTTACAAGCGGGGCGCACAGATACGCAGTATTTT.